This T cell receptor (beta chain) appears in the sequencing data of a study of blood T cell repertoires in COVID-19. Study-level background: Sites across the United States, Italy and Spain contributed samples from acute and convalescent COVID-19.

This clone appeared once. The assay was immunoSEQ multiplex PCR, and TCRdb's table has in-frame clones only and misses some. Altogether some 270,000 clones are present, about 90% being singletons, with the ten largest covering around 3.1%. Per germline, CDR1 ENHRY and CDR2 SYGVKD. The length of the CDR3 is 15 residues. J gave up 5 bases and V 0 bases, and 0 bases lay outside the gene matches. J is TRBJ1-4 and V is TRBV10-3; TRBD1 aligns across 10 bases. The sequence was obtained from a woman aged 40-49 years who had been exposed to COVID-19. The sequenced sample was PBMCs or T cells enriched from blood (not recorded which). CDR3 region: CAISESTGGNEKLFF. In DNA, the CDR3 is TGTGCCATCAGTGAGTCGACAGGGGGCAATGAAAAACTGTTTTTT.